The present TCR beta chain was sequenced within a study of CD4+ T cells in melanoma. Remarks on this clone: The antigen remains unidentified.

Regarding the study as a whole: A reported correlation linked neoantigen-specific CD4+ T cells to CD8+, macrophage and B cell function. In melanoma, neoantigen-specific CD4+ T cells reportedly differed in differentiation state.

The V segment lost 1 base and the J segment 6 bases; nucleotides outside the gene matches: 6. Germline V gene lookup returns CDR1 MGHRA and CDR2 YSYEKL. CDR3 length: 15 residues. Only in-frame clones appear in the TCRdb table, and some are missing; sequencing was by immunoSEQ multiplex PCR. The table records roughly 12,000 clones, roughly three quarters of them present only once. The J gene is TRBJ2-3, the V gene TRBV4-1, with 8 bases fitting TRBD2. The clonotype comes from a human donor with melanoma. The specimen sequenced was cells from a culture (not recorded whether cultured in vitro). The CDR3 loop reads CASSQVGLAADTQYF. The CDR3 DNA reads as TGCGCCAGCAGCCAAGTAGGACTAGCTGCGGATACGCAGTATTTT.